Below, 6 T cell receptor beta chains from the same sample are listed, as sequenced in a study of lymphopenia after photon versus proton radiotherapy. The repertoire was sequenced with immunoSEQ multiplex PCR; TCRdb's copy has only in-frame clones and lacks some. Here the sample spans about 64,000 clones, around 90% being singletons. Sequenced material: peripheral blood, taken from a patient treated with proton-based radiotherapy. The source is a man older than 75 with esophageal cancer.

J is TRBJ2-2 and V is TRBV19; D uncertain. The V gene lost 3 bases and the J gene lost 1 base, with 6 bases spanning the gap. CDR1 and CDR2 from the germline V gene are LNHDA and SQIVND (reference sequence). This CDR3 has 14 residues. CDR3 sequence reads: CASSMSQNTGELFF. In DNA form, the CDR3 reads TGTGCCAGTAGTATGTCCCAGAACACCGGGGAGCTGTTTTTT.

This clone was seen just once. The rearrangement links TRBV29-1 to TRBJ2-3, with 10 bases that match TRBD2. The CDR3 totals 15 residues. Germline values: CDR1 SQVTM, CDR2 ANQGSEA. V lost 6 bases, J lost 5 bases, and 11 bases stayed unmatched. CDR3 nucleotide sequence: TGCAGCGTAGGAGGAGCGGGAGGGCCAGGAGATACGCAGTATTTT. It yields the protein CSVGGAGGPGDTQYF.

The chain combines TRBV19 with TRBJ1-1, with 8 bases that match TRBD1. V shed 3 bases and J 11 bases; nucleotides not matched to a gene: 8. Per germline, CDR1 LNHDA and CDR2 SQIVND (reference sequence). CDR3 size: 13 residues. The CDR3 nucleotides read TGTGCCAGTAGTATGTCGGGACAGGTGATGGCTTTCTTT. Residues: CASSMSGQVMAFF.

This clone was seen a few times. The chain employs TRBV7-9 and TRBJ1-4; D ambiguous. The germline gives CDR1 SEHNR, CDR2 FQNEAQ (reference sequence). The CDR3 contains 16 residues. V was clipped by 3 bases and J by 0 bases, with 11 bases between them. The CDR3 bases are TGTGCCAGCAGCTTGTTATCCGGTGCAACTAATGAAAAACTGTTTTTT. It specifies CASSLLSGATNEKLFF. The full variable domain, its missing parts supplied by reference TRBV7-9 and TRBJ1-4, is DTGVSQNPRHKITKRGQNVTFRCDPISEHNRLYWYRQTLGQGPEFLTYFQNEAQLEKSRLLSDRFSAERPKGSFSTLEIQRTEQGDSAMYLCASSLLSGATNEKLFFGSGTQLSVL.

The rearrangement links TRBV10-3 to TRBJ2-1; D might be TRBD2 (6 bases). The CDR3 spans 15 residues. Germline loops: CDR1 ENHRY, CDR2 SYGVKD. Trimming took off 10 bases at V and 7 bases at J, with 23 bases between the two ends. The CDR3 reads CATLPSDYLPNEQFF. In nucleotides, the CDR3 is TGTGCCACTCTTCCGTCGGACTATCTTCCTAATGAGCAGTTCTTC.

The gene calls are TRBV29-1 and TRBJ2-3; the D is unclear. The CDR3 spans 15 residues. With 4 bases removed from V and 6 bases from J, the gap between germline ends came to 20 bases. Germline V lookup: CDR1 SQVTM, CDR2 ANQGSEA. As DNA, the CDR3 is TGCAGCGTTGTCCCCTTACTCAAGCAGAGGGATACGCAGTATTTT. Protein sequence: CSVVPLLKQRDTQYF.